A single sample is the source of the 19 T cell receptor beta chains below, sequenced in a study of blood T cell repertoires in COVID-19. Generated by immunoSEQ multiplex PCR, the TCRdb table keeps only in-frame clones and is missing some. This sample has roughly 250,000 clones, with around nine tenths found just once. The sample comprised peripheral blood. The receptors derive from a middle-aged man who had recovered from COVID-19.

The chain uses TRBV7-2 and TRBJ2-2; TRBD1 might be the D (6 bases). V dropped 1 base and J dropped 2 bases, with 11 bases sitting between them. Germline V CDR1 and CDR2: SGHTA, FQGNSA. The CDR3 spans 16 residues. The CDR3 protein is CASSLEWGHNTGELFF. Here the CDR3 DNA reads TGTGCCAGCAGCTTAGAGTGGGGGCACAACACCGGGGAGCTGTTTTTT.

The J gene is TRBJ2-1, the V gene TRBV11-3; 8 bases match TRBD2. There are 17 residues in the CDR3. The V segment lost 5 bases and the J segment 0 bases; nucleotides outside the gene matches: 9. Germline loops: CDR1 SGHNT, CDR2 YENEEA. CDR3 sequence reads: CASSPEGAGVSYNEQFF. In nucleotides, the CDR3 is TGTGCCAGCAGCCCCGAGGGAGCGGGAGTCTCCTACAATGAGCAGTTCTTC.

CDR3 sequence (DNA): TGTGCCAGCAGAACGACAGGGGCTAGCAATCAGCCCCAGCATTTT. Translation gives CASRTTGASNQPQHF. The gene calls are TRBV6-6 and TRBJ1-5; 8 bases match TRBD1. The CDR3 runs to 15 residues. Germline-derived CDR1 and CDR2 are MNHNY and SVGAGI (reference sequence). J was trimmed by 0 bases and V by 6 bases; bases with no gene match: 4.

Written as DNA, the CDR3 is TGTGCCAGCAGCTTTGGACAGTTCATGAACACTGAAGCTTTCTTT. It codes for CASSFGQFMNTEAFF. The chain uses TRBV5-6 and TRBJ1-1; D might be TRBD1 (6 bases). The germline gives CDR1 SGHDT, CDR2 YYEEEE. Trimming took 2 bases from V and 0 from J, leaving 11 bases between them. The CDR3 has 15 residues.

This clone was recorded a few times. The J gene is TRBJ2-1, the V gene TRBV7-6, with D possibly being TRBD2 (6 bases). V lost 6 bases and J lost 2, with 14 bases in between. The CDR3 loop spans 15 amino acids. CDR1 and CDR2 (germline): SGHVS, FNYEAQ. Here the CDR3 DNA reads TGTGCCAGCAGGAATGGACTAAATCCCTACAATGAGCAGTTCTTC. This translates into CASRNGLNPYNEQFF.

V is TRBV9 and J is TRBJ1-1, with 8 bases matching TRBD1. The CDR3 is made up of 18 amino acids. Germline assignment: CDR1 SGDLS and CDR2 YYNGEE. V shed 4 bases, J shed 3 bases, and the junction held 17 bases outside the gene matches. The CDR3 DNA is TGTGCCAGCAGCCCCAGGGGGGGAGGACAGGGTAGGCACACTGAAGCTTTCTTT. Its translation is CASSPRGGGQGRHTEAFF.

In DNA form, the CDR3 reads TGTGCCTTACAGGGGTTGCCGAACACCGGGGAGCTGTTTTTT. Its protein product is CALQGLPNTGELFF. The J gene is TRBJ2-2, the V gene TRBV30; 7 bases match TRBD1. V trimming: 7 bases; J trimming: 0 bases; junction bases outside the gene matches: 5. This CDR3 region has 14 residues. Germline V lookup: CDR1 GTSNPN, CDR2 SVGIG (reference sequence).

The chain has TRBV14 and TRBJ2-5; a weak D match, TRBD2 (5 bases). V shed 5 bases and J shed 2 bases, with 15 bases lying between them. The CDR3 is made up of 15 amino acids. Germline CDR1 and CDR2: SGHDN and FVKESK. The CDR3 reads CASSTRLRDQETQYF. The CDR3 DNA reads TGTGCCAGCAGCACACGGCTGAGGGATCAAGAGACCCAGTACTTC.

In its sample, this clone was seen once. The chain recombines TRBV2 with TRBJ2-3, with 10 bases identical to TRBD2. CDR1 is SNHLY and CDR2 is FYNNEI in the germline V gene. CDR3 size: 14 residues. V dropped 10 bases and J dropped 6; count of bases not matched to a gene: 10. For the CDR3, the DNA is TGTGCCAACCGAGCGGGAGGGCATGAGGATACGCAGTATTTT. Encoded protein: CANRAGGHEDTQYF.

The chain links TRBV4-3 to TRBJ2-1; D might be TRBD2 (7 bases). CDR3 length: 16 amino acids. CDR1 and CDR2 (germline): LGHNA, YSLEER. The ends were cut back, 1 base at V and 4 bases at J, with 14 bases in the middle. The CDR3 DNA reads TGCGCCAGCAGCCAAGGGGGGGCTAGCGGATACAATGAGCAGTTCTTC. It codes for CASSQGGASGYNEQFF.

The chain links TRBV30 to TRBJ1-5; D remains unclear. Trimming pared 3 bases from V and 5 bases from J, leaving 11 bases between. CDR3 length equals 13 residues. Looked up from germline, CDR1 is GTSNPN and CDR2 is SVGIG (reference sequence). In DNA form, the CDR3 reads TGTGCCTGGAGCGGGAGACGTGATCAGCCCCAGCATTTT. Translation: CAWSGRRDQPQHF.

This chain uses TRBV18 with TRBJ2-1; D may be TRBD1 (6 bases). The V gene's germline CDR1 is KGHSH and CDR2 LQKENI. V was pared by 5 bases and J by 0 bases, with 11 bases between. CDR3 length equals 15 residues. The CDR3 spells CASSSTRGSYNEQFF. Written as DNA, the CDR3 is TGTGCCAGCTCATCCACCAGGGGCTCCTACAATGAGCAGTTCTTC.

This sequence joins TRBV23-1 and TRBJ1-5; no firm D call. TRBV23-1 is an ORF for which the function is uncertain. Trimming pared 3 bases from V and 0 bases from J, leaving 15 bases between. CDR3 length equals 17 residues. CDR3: CASSHATDFFSNQPQHF. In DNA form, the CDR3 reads TGCGCCAGCAGTCATGCGACCGACTTTTTTAGCAATCAGCCCCAGCATTTT.

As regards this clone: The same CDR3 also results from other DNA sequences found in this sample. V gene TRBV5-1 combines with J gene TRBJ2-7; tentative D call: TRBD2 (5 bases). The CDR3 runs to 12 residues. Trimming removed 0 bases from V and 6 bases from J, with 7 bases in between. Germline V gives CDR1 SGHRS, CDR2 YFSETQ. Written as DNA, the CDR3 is TGCGCCAGCAGCTTGGACCGGGGCGAGCAGTACTTC. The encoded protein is CASSLDRGEQYF.

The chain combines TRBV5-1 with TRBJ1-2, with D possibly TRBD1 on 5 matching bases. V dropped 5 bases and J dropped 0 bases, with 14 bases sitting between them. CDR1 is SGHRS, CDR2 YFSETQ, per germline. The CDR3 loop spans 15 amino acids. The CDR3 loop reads CASRLKTDANYGYTF. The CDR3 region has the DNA TGCGCCAGCAGACTTAAGACAGACGCTAACTATGGCTACACCTTC.

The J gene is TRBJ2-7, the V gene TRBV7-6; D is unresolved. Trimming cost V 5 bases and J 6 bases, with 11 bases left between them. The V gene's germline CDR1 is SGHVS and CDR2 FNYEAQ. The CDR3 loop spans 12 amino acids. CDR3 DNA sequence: TGTGCCAGCAGCCCGCCCGCCGGCGAGCAGTACTTC. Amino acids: CASSPPAGEQYF.

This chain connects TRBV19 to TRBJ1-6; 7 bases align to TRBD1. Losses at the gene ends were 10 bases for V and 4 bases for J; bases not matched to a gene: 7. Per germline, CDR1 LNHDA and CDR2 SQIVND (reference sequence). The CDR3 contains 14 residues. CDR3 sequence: CATATGSYNSPLHF. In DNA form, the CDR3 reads TGTGCCACCGCGACAGGGTCATATAATTCACCCCTCCACTTT.

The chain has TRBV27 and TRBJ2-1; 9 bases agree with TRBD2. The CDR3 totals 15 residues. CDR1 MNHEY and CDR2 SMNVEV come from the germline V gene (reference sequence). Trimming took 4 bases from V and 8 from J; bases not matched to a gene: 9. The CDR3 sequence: CASSSSGGLIYEQFF. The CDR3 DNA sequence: TGTGCCAGCAGTTCCAGCGGGGGGTTAATTTATGAGCAGTTCTTC.

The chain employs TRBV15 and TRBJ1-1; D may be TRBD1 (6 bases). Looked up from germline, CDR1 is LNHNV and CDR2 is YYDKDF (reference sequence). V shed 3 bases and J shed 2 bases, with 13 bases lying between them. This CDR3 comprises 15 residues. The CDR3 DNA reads TGTGCCACCAGCAGCCCCGACAGGACCAACACTGAAGCTTTCTTT. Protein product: CATSSPDRTNTEAFF.